This T cell receptor beta chain was captured in a study of T cell responses to AZD1222 COVID-19 vaccine. Germline V gene sequence: CDR1 SGHRS, CDR2 YFSETQ. This CDR3 is built from 14 residues. With 1 base removed from V and 8 bases from J, the gap between germline ends came to 10 bases. TCRdb keeps only in-frame clones here, not all; method: immunoSEQ multiplex PCR. The table records about 140,000 clones, roughly 87% of them present only once. The V gene is TRBV5-1, the J gene TRBJ1-6, with D uncertain. The input for sequencing was peripheral blood, taken 28 days after the second AZD1222 dose. The TCR sequence derives from an adult who received the AZD1222 COVID-19 vaccine. CDR3: CASSLSTRDSPLHF. As DNA, the CDR3 is TGCGCCAGCAGCTTGTCAACGCGTGATTCACCCCTCCACTTT.